The 28 T cell receptor beta chains below all came from one sample that was sequenced in a study of tumor-infiltrating lymphocytes in primary liver carcinoma. The roughly 17-31 mg bulk tissue piece was not sorted before simultaneous RNA and DNA extraction. From around 500 ng of total RNA, TCR beta-specific cDNA was reverse-transcribed using a constant-region primer. ARM-PCR was slightly modified, and three nested multiplex PCR rounds with it gave rise to the TCR beta libraries. PCR rounds one and two used TRBV1-TRBV30 forward primers with a C-beta reverse primer for 10 cycles each. TCRdb ran MiXCR on the multiplex PCR reads and lists one entry per CDR3 protein. The sample consists of about 43,000 distinct CDR3 sequences, about 73% of them appearing once. Sequenced: liver tumor tissue from sampling region 2. Subset given: tumor region T2, inferior pole. These TCRs come from a middle-aged man with primary liver carcinoma and hepatitis B virus infection.

Concerning this clonotype: A much bigger clone sits one base away, suggesting this may be a read error. The chain joins TRBV7-2 to TRBJ2-3; D remains unclear. This CDR3 has 13 residues. Per germline, CDR1 SGHTA and CDR2 FQGNSA. DNA for the CDR3: TGTGTCAGCAGCCCCCGATCACGGGATACGCAGTATTTT. As protein: CVSSPRSRDTQYF.

Remarks on this clonotype: The CDR3 does not end in the conserved phenylalanine or tryptophan, so this is likely a read error. V gene TRBV4-2 combines with J gene TRBJ2-7; D may match TRBD1 or TRBD2 (5 bases each). The CDR3 totals 15 residues. Per the germline V gene, CDR1 is LGHNA and CDR2 is YNFKEQ. CDR3 nucleotides: TGTGCCAGCAACCAAGATAAGGGGAGCGGCTACGAGCAGTACATA. It translates to CASNQDKGSGYEQYI.

Written as DNA, the CDR3 is TGCGCCAGCAGCTTGGGACAGGCTATGAGCGCTGAAGCTTTCTTT. Translation: CASSLGQAMSAEAFF. The chain carries TRBV5-1 and TRBJ1-1; tentative D call: TRBD1 (6 bases). Trimming cost V 0 bases and J 6 bases, with 15 bases left between them. CDR3 length: 15 amino acids. In germline, CDR1 is SGHRS, CDR2 YFSETQ. The full variable domain, its missing parts supplied by reference TRBV5-1 and TRBJ1-1, is KAGVTQTPRYLIKTRGQQVTLSCSPISGHRSVSWYQQTPGQGLQFLFEYFSETQRNKGNFPGRFSGRQFSNSRSEMNVSTLELGDSALYLCASSLGQAMSAEAFFGQGTRLTVV.

Comments on this clonotype: This may be a read error, as it is one base from a much larger clone. The chain recombines TRBV19 with TRBJ2-3; TRBD2 aligns across 7 bases. J lost 2 bases, V lost 7 bases, and 12 bases had no gene match. Germline CDR1 is LNHDA and CDR2 is SQIVND (reference sequence). This CDR3 region has 16 residues. The CDR3 sequence is CASTPTGTIYTDTQYF. The CDR3, as DNA: TGTGCCAGTACTCCAACCGGGACTATCTACACAGATACGCAGTATTTT.

The gene calls are TRBV5-1 and TRBJ2-5; 10 positions agree with TRBD2. CDR3 length: 15 amino acids. The germline gives CDR1 SGHRS, CDR2 YFSETQ. The chain's CDR3 is CVSSRLAGLQETQYF. The DNA of the CDR3 is TGCGTTAGCAGCCGACTAGCGGGCCTCCAAGAGACCCAGTACTTC.

Comment on this clonotype: The junction and the germline gene differ at one end; a read error may be behind it. V gene TRBV4-3 combines with J gene TRBJ1-2; the D gene is possibly TRBD1 (5 bases). CDR3 length: 15 residues. Germline V gene data show CDR1 as LGHNA and CDR2 as YSLEER. The CDR3, as DNA: TGCGCCGGCAGCCAAGAACAGGACTCAAACTATGGCTACATCTTC. Its translation: CAGSQEQDSNYGYIF.

In the case of this clonotype: A much more abundant neighbour one base away suggests this may be a read error. J is TRBJ2-1 and V is TRBV7-3; a weak D match, TRBD1 (5 bases). The CDR3 has 13 residues. Germline lookup yields CDR1 SGHTA and CDR2 FQGTGA. The CDR3 sequence: CANSLGHNNEQFF. The DNA for the CDR3 is TGTGCCAACAGCCTCGGACACAACAATGAGCAGTTCTTC.

As concerns this clonotype: Being one base from a much bigger clone, this may be a read error. DNA of the CDR3: TGTGCCAGCAGTTTAGGTTCAGAAAACTATGACTACACCTTC. Amino acids: CASSLGSENYDYTF. The chain joins TRBV12-3 or TRBV12-4 to TRBJ1-2; no firm D call. The CDR3 length is 14 residues.

This clonotype was seen once. The CDR3 ends on some other residue instead of the conserved phenylalanine or tryptophan, so this is likely a read error. V and J are TRBV29-1 and TRBJ1-1, with D possibly matching TRBD1 (6 bases). This CDR3 has 12 amino acids. CDR1 is SQVTM and CDR2 is ANQGSEA in the germline V gene. This CDR3 reads CSDESGVTEAFS. The CDR3 DNA reads as TGCAGCGATGAATCAGGGGTCACTGAAGCTTTCTCT.

Concerning this clonotype itself: One end of the junction does not line up with germline, which may come from a read error. This chain uses TRBV11-2 with TRBJ2-1, with D possibly being TRBD1 or TRBD2 (5 bases each). The CDR3 is 14 amino acids. CDR1 is SGHAT, CDR2 FQNNGV, per germline. The CDR3 here is CVSSLSGFDSDQFF. DNA for the CDR3: TGTGTCAGCAGCTTGTCGGGGTTCGACAGTGATCAGTTCTTC.

As regards this clonotype: Sequence at one end of the junction differs from germline and may be a read error. This sequence joins TRBV12-3 or TRBV12-4 and TRBJ1-2; 7 nucleotides line up with TRBD1. The CDR3 extends over 13 amino acids. CDR3 in DNA: TGTGCAAGCACCTTGAGCGGGCCAGGGGGTCACACCTTC. Encoded protein: CASTLSGPGGHTF.

This clonotype appeared once. A junction end diverges from the germline sequence, so it may reflect a read error. V usage is TRBV11-1 and J usage is TRBJ2-3; either TRBD1 or TRBD2 may supply D (5 bases each). The germline V gene has CDR1 SGHAT and CDR2 FQDESV (reference sequence). The CDR3 has 19 residues. The CDR3 loop reads CASSSGGSSDGARTDTQYF. CDR3 in DNA: TGTGCTAGCAGCTCTGGGGGAAGCTCTGATGGAGCCCGCACAGATACTCAGTATTTT. The entire variable domain, with the rest obtained from reference TRBV11-1 and TRBJ2-3, is as follows: EAEVAQSPRYKITEKSQAVAFWCDPISGHATLYWYRQILGQGPELLVQFQDESVVDDSQLPKDRFSAERLKGVDSTLKIQPAELGDSAMYLCASSSGGSSDGARTDTQYFGPGTRLTVL.

For this clonotype: This clone may be a read error of a much larger clone one base away. The chain uses TRBV20-1 and TRBJ2-2; D possibly uses TRBD1 or TRBD2 (5 bases each). The CDR3 sequence is 16 residues long. Germline CDR1 reads DFQATT; CDR2 reads SNEGSKA (reference sequence). The CDR3 nucleotides are TGCAGTCCTAGAGATGAGGGGCAGGCCGCGACCGGGGAGCTGTTTTTT. This sequence encodes CSPRDEGQAATGELFF.

The sample holds one count of this clonotype. One end of the junction does not line up with germline, which may come from a read error. The V gene is TRBV28, the J gene TRBJ2-7, with D perhaps assigned TRBD1 or TRBD2 (5 bases each). Germline V CDR1 and CDR2: MDHEN, SYDVKM. This CDR3 comprises 13 residues. DNA of the CDR3: TGTGCCAGCGGCTGGGACCGCGCCTACGAGCAGTATTTC. Residues: CASGWDRAYEQYF.

Points on this clonotype: A much larger clone is a single base away; this may be a read error. DNA for the CDR3: TGTGCCAGCAGCGTAGTGAACAGGACCACCATATATTTT. This sequence encodes CASSVVNRTTIYF. The V gene is TRBV9, the J gene TRBJ1-3; D is perhaps TRBD1 (5 bases). Germline CDR1 reads SGDLS; CDR2 reads YYNGEE. CDR3 length equals 13 residues. The V end was cut by 0 bases, the J end by 9 bases, with 10 bases between.

The chain links TRBV7-9 to TRBJ2-1; 8 nucleotides align to TRBD2. V shed 7 bases, J shed 3 bases, and the junction held 14 bases outside the gene matches. This CDR3 has 17 amino acids. Germline CDR1 and CDR2: SEHNR and FQNEAQ (reference sequence). Here the CDR3 reads CASNRTSRQLNYNEQFF. The DNA for the CDR3 is TGTGCCAGCAACCGGACTAGCAGACAACTAAACTACAATGAGCAGTTCTTC.

A note on this clonotype: Germline and junction disagree at one end, which may indicate a read error. This chain connects TRBV6-2 or TRBV6-3 to TRBJ2-1, with 9 bases lining up with TRBD2. This CDR3 contains 14 residues. Germline loops: CDR1 MNHEY, CDR2 SVGEGT. In DNA, the CDR3 is TGTGCCAGCCTTGGGGCGGGGGGGGCTGATGAGCACTTCTTC. This codes for CASLGAGGADEHFF.

This clonotype appeared once. A junction end diverges from the germline sequence, so it may reflect a read error. The chain links TRBV12-3 or TRBV12-4 to TRBJ2-7; D is tentatively TRBD1 or TRBD2 (5 bases each). The CDR3 has 11 amino acids. CDR3 loop: CDSSRGSELYF. DNA of the CDR3: TGTGACAGCAGCCGGGGCTCCGAGCTGTACTTC.

V gene TRBV12-3 or TRBV12-4 combines with J gene TRBJ1-1; D is possibly TRBD1 (6 bases). This CDR3 region has 13 residues. Between the trimmed V and J ends, which lost 10 bases and 4 bases, there was a span of 16 bases. CDR3 nucleotides: TGTGCCAACACTTTTTCAGGGGCCACTGAAGCTTTCTTT. Translating gives CANTFSGATEAFF.

A word on this clonotype: A read error may produce the germline difference seen at one junction end. The chain employs TRBV14 and TRBJ1-3, with D possibly being TRBD1 (5 bases). Germline CDR1 reads SGHDN; CDR2 reads FVKESK. This CDR3 spans 17 amino acids. CDR3 nucleotides: TGTGCCAGCAGCCTAGTTCCGGGCGGGGCGCCAGGAAACACCACATACTTT. Its translation is CASSLVPGGAPGNTTYF.

With respect to this clonotype: Because the CDR3's place on the DNA is in doubt, the DNA is left out and the CDR3 is given as listed by TCRdb. CDR3 loop: CGVVPVNYDCTF. The chain employs TRBV29-1 and TRBJ1-2; the DNA was not used to check the table's D call, TRBD1. The CDR3 is 12 amino acids in total, end residues counted. Germline-derived CDR1 and CDR2 are SQVTM and ANQGSEA.

In the case of this clonotype: One end of the junction does not line up with germline, which may come from a read error. This chain joins TRBV6-2 or TRBV6-3 and TRBJ2-5; 7 bases are shared with TRBD2. Germline V gene lookup returns CDR1 MNHEY and CDR2 SVGEGT. This CDR3 has 13 residues. CDR3 in amino acids: CAGSMGLTNTQYF. The CDR3 nucleotides read TGTGCCGGCAGTATGGGACTAACGAACACCCAGTACTTC.

This clonotype was picked up many times. The chain carries TRBV28 and TRBJ1-4, with D possibly being TRBD1 (6 bases). CDR1 MDHEN and CDR2 SYDVKM come from the germline V gene. CDR3 length: 14 amino acids. Trimming took off 6 bases at V and 5 bases at J, with 13 bases between the two ends. In DNA form, the CDR3 reads TGTGCCAGCAGCCCGGGGGGGGCCAATGAAAAACTGTTTTTT. It yields the protein CASSPGGANEKLFF.

Comments on this clonotype: Its ends do not fully match the called genes, so a read error is possible. The chain employs TRBV6-2 or TRBV6-3 and TRBJ2-5, with D possibly TRBD1 on 6 matching bases. The CDR3 totals 16 residues. In germline, CDR1 is MNHEY, CDR2 SVGEGT. This CDR3 is CANSFGTPEKEWGQYF. Here the CDR3 DNA reads TGTGCCAACAGTTTCGGGACACCCGAGAAAGAGTGGGGCCAGTACTTC.

Concerning this clonotype itself: One end of the junction fails to match germline, which may point to a read error. The chain is built from TRBV6-1 and TRBJ2-3; D unclear. CDR3 length equals 12 residues. Germline CDR1 is MNHNS and CDR2 is SASEGT. CDR3 sequence (DNA): TGTGCGAGCAAGCTCAGCACAGATACGCGGTATTTT. It codes for CASKLSTDTRYF.

The chain combines TRBV4-1 with TRBJ2-1; D gene uncertain. The CDR3 runs 15 residues. The germline V and J ends were trimmed by 1 base and 8 bases, with 15 bases remaining between them. Germline V CDR1 and CDR2: MGHRA, YSYEKL. Written as DNA, the CDR3 is TGCGCCAGCAGCCAAGGACATGGAAGTGGGGATGAGCAGTTCTTC. Its protein is CASSQGHGSGDEQFF.

This clonotype was recorded many times. The rearrangement links TRBV20-1 to TRBJ2-7; tentative D call: TRBD2 (5 bases). The CDR3 consists of 13 residues. CDR1 is DFQATT, CDR2 SNEGSKA, per germline (reference sequence). As DNA, the CDR3 is TGCAGGACTGAGGGTTGGAGGTCCTACGAGCAGTACTTC. Its translation is CRTEGWRSYEQYF.

Notes on this clonotype: The final CDR3 position lacks the conserved phenylalanine or tryptophan, pointing to a likely read error. The chain couples TRBV7-9 to TRBJ2-7, with no clear D. CDR3 size: 13 residues. From germline, CDR1 is SEHNR and CDR2 FQNEAQ (reference sequence). The CDR3 nucleotides read TGTGCCAGCAGCTTAGGCAGCTCCTACGGGCAGTACATC. Translating it yields CASSLGSSYGQYI.